This TCR beta chain was profiled in a study of cytomegalovirus exposure and HLA in healthy donors (dated by TCRdb to about 2017). Regarding the complete study: An earlier analysis of under 600 of the donors reported about 250 Gb of sequence data and around 120 million unique TCR beta sequences from about 200 million T cells. The study aimed to test whether cataloging public T cell receptors could reveal signatures of past pathogen exposure. To decide whether each TCR beta V gene segment behaved as functional or pseudogenic, an earlier analysis of some 580 of the donors relied on high-throughput TCR beta sequencing. In a later genetic analysis, genome-wide SNP genotypes for about 65% of the roughly 670 donors were used, and that subset was treated as a discovery cohort. An early release that covered about 600 HLA-typed donors contained 250 to 350 gigabases of sequencing data and roughly 84 million unique TCR sequences. A later analysis re-examined previously published TCR beta repertoires from roughly 720 donors and added high-resolution HLA genotyping to investigate patterns of TCR occurrence. Typing coverage varied by locus: roughly 629-640 donors for A, B, C, DRB1 and DQB1; 522 for DQA1; over 600 for DPA1; fewer than 480 for DPB1. The later analysis used no new phenotypic data to find candidate immune exposures, relying instead on TCR beta sequences and their occurrence across donors. The genetic ancestry cluster associated with self-reported Caucasian donors included 81% of the 398 genotyped donors. Across around 400 genotyped donors of the cohort, an average of roughly 250,000 unique TCR beta nucleotide sequences per donor were sequenced, and approximately 17% of those sequences were non-productive. Both class I and class II loci were covered by HLA typing, at four-digit resolution. The study used immunosequencing to profile the T cell repertoires of 670 or so subjects and linked those repertoires to cytomegalovirus serostatus. Because of strong linkage in the cohort, five DR-DQ haplotypes were treated as single units for association and clustering. A separate validation cohort of 90 to 150 different subjects was used in addition to the roughly 720-subject first cohort. Every discovery cohort repertoire had been produced on one sequencing platform. Donor age, sex, ethnicity and CMV serostatus were compiled alongside the repertoire data. To predict cytomegalovirus infection status, the study brought together high-throughput TCR immunosequencing, statistical association of individual TCRs with disease status, and machine learning.

Overall study outcomes, separate from this receptor: The earlier analysis of around 600 of the donors excluded some 15 rarely observed V segments, including chromosome 9 orphons, because counts were too low. It was suggested by the authors that the approach could potentially be generalized to other disease states and immunological phenotypes. The presence/absence analyses assumed that sequencing depth was roughly uniform across donors, and that assumption may not be true. The 87-base-pair reads could not distinguish some IMGT-functional V segments, including TRBV6-2 and TRBV6-3, so those segments were excluded. Assigning TCR associations to individual alleles was difficult when HLA alleles, especially DR and DQ, strongly co-occurred. The sequencing pipeline was judged likely to have produced a cluster of highly shared sequence variants as a technical artifact. In the study, some 160 TCR beta chains were listed as associated with cytomegalovirus. Because HLA typing was unavailable for some donors at each locus, only the typed subset was used in association tests. A later analysis found that HLA-associated TCR beta chains were more clonally expanded and had lower generation probabilities than equally common non-associated chains. In a later analysis, several top co-occurrence clusters were reported to appear linked to parvovirus B19, influenza, CMV and Epstein-Barr virus. Broadly in line with IMGT annotations, most TCR beta V segments showed up in productive rearrangements about 87% or about 30% of the time in an earlier analysis of roughly 590 of the donors. In a later analysis, most CMV-associated TCR beta chains were found to appear HLA-restricted, with HLA associations seemingly driven largely by CMV exposure. Linkage disequilibrium might explain the correlated functional status among segregating V segments, but an unknown experimental factor could not be ruled out. In this cohort, only TCR beta chains were sequenced, and detectable features were limited by the absence of alpha or paired-chain data. In vitro tests confirmed that a few of the cytomegalovirus-associated TCR beta chains recognize cytomegalovirus antigens. Across donors, most TCR sequences were observed very rarely, whereas some public TCRs were present in many individuals. In both the original and validation cohorts, the classifier was reported to diagnose cytomegalovirus status with high specificity and sensitivity. A later genetic analysis associated a missense DCLRE1C variant with V-gene and J-gene trimming of TCR beta chains, and an independent cohort replicated the association. The only immune exposure information available for the cohort was CMV serostatus. In a later analysis, the rate of TCR association differed among HLA loci, with DRB1 alleles having the most associated TCRs and HLA-C alleles having the fewest. A further reported finding was that TCR beta sequences accurately predicted the HLA-A and HLA-B alleles for most subjects in the first cohort. According to a later genetic analysis, donors in an Asian-associated ancestry cluster had fewer N-insertions in productive TCRs than the roughly 700-donor mean. Specific HLA alleles were associated with 15,000 to 20,000 TCR beta sequences at a false discovery rate of 0.05 in a later analysis.

Of note for this clone: Its recognized antigen is unknown. Within one base of it there is no much larger clone, and no base qualities were kept.

In total, approximately 690 healthy bone marrow donors made up the cohort. All cohort members were sampled while nominally healthy, although unrecorded immune exposures were likely present. The donor tested CMV seronegative and was one of the 352 seronegative cohort members. Each donor provided a peripheral blood sample, and peripheral blood mononuclear cells were used for TCR beta sequencing. The Qiagen DNeasy Blood Extraction Kit was used to extract genomic DNA from the blood cell samples. The method behind the library was the immunoSEQ multiplex PCR assay. A mixture of 60 forward primers for TCR Vbeta segments and 13 reverse primers for TCR Jbeta segments was used in the multiplex PCR. Amplification of the CDR3 region of rearranged TCR beta genes was performed with a multiplex PCR assay on genomic DNA. The amplified TCR beta libraries were sequenced on the Illumina HiSeq System as 87-base-pair reads. From the authors' description of their analysis: Across the roughly 640 repertoires, a later analysis counted around 80 million unique TCR beta chains, around 11 million of which were shared by at least two donors. Raw reads were error-corrected and collapsed into unique sequences with a nearest-neighbor algorithm that merged closely related sequences to remove PCR and sequencing errors. V, D and J gene segments were assigned by aligning CDR3 sequences to IMGT reference sequences. For a sequence to be retained, a match of at least six nucleotides was required to both a V gene segment and a J gene segment. A rearrangement was called productive if the CDR3 had no stop codons and remained in frame with V and J, and every other rearrangement was called non-productive. Following IMGT convention, CDR3 was defined as the stretch from the second conserved V-encoded cysteine up to the conserved J-encoded phenylalanine. The earlier analysis of 500 to 600 of the donors excluded sequences that lacked an unambiguous match to a single V gene segment. An earlier analysis of roughly 590 of the donors called V segments functional above 56.7% productive rearrangements and segregating when the between-donor standard deviation exceeded 5%. To diagnose cytomegalovirus status from the catalog of TCR beta chain sequences, a statistical classification framework was built. A later analysis assigned V and J genes by comparing TCR nucleotide sequences with IMGT/GENE-DB human TR gene sequences. Using the TCRdist pipeline, a later analysis assigned CDR3 sequences along with most-parsimonious VDJ recombination scenarios. A later analysis defined each TCR beta chain by its CDR3 amino acid sequence plus V-gene family, and excluded reads lacking a unique V-gene family. A later analysis removed 550 to 650 highly shared, low-generation-probability nucleotide sequences to deal with suspected cross-contamination and a sequencing artifact. A later analysis calculated a clonal expansion index for each public chain from normalized within-repertoire ranks of inferred template counts. In a later analysis, generation probabilities were computed using a VDJ recombination model fitted to out-of-frame rearrangements, and the results were checked against IGoR. In a later analysis, hypergeometric tests were used to score TCR-TCR, TCR-HLA and TCR-CMV co-occurrence, with a repertoire-size bias correction applied to TCR pairs. False discovery rates were estimated in a later analysis by permuting HLA or CMV assignments 20 times. In a later analysis, co-occurring TCRs were grouped using DBSCAN, with TCRdist sequence similarity added in when clustering inside HLA-allele-positive subsets. Repertoires with fewer than 30,000 or more than 120,000 public chains, plus five repertoires with anomalous nucleotide sharing, were excluded from co-occurrence clustering. Imported from immuneACCESS, the table was reduced by TCRdb to in-frame sequences with V and J called. These copies leave out some clones; in studies compared against another copy, an unresolved V gene accounts for under half, and the cause of the remainder is not known. V, J and clone size reflect that table, while D and trimming were determined from the DNA. The sample table records roughly 250,000 clones; around 80% of these occur just once. In total, the top ten clones hold roughly 0.31% of the sample.

CDR3 length: 19 amino acids, cysteine to phenylalanine. Kept here is only the CDR3 DNA, which spans 57 bases and is read in frame from base 1. The receptor chain draws on TRBV21-1 and TRBJ2-2; the D call TRBD2 from the table was never checked on the DNA. TRBV21-1 is assigned pseudogene status. Sequences were obtained from PBMCs. The TCR was taken from a girl aged 2-9 years in good health and CMV-seronegative. The CDR3 reads as follows: CASSTTLPASGGNTGELFF. The DNA sequence reads TGTGCCAGCAGCACCACCCTCCCCGCTAGCGGAGGGAACACCGGGGAGCTGTTTTTT.